The 22 T cell receptor beta chains given below trace back to one sample, sequenced in a study of Tregs in tolerant kidney transplant recipients. Related graft donors supplied nonmyeloablative bone marrow transplants, and mixed chimerism was transient. Sequencing was performed with immunoSEQ multiplex PCR; in TCRdb, only in-frame clones are kept and a portion is missing. The sample consists of roughly 70,000 clones, about 87% of them appearing once. This material consisted of CD4+ T cells from blood (PBMCs), taken 6 months after the transplant. These receptors originate from a human patient who received a combined kidney and bone marrow transplant. Some T cells may be transferred from the graft donor.

The chain recombines TRBV6-1 with TRBJ2-1; no definite D call. Germline V gives CDR1 MNHNS, CDR2 SASEGT. This CDR3 comprises 13 residues. Trimming removed 7 bases at V and 9 bases at J, with 16 bases between. The CDR3 region is CASISPSKSEQFF. CDR3 DNA: TGTGCCAGCATCTCTCCCTCTAAAAGTGAGCAGTTCTTC.

V and J are TRBV5-5 and TRBJ2-1, with TRBD2 matching over 12 bases. The CDR3 runs to 16 residues. Unmatched junction bases numbered 3, after V lost 4 bases and J lost 1 base. CDR1 is SGHKS and CDR2 is YYEKEE in the germline V gene (reference sequence). CDR3 DNA sequence: TGTGCCAGCAGCGAAGGACTAGCGGGGTCCTACAATGAGCAGTTCTTC. This gives the protein CASSEGLAGSYNEQFF. Variable domain in full (rest from reference TRBV5-5 and TRBJ2-1): DAGVTQSPTHLIKTRGQQVTLRCSPISGHKSVSWYQQVLGQGPQFIFQYYEKEERGRGNFPDRFSARQFPNYSSELNVNALLLGDSALYLCASSEGLAGSYNEQFFGPGTRLTVL.

The chain links TRBV2 to TRBJ2-4; D gene ambiguous. This CDR3 is built from 15 residues. CDR1 and CDR2 (germline): SNHLY, FYNNEI. Trimming took 8 bases from V and 2 from J, leaving 16 bases between them. CDR3 in amino acids: CASAFQEWPKNIQYF. CDR3 DNA: TGTGCCAGCGCCTTCCAGGAATGGCCCAAAAACATTCAGTACTTC. Combining the CDR3 with reference TRBV2 and TRBJ2-4 gives the whole variable domain EPEVTQTPSHQVTQMGQEVILRCVPISNHLYFYWYRQILGQKVEFLVSFYNNEISEKSEIFDDQFSVERPDGSNFTLKIRSTKLEDSAMYFCASAFQEWPKNIQYFGAGTRLSVL.

The rearrangement joins TRBV2 to TRBJ2-5; D is uncertain. Matching the DNA end better, TRBJ2-7 makes the J call doubtful. Germline CDR1 SNHLY, CDR2 FYNNEI. The CDR3 length is 12 residues. CDR3 nucleotides: TGTGCCAGCAATAAGGACTCCTACGAGCAGTACTTC. It specifies CASNKDSYEQYF.

V and J are TRBV29-1 and TRBJ2-1; 11 positions match TRBD2. The V gene end was trimmed by 4 bases and the J gene end by 4 bases; junction bases not matched to a gene: 3. The CDR3 covers 14 residues. Germline CDR1 is SQVTM and CDR2 is ANQGSEA. CDR3 region: CSVVAGGRYNEQFF. The CDR3, as DNA: TGCAGCGTTGTAGCGGGAGGGCGATACAATGAGCAGTTCTTC.

The gene calls are TRBV2 and TRBJ2-7; 8 nucleotides align to TRBD1. Per the germline V gene, CDR1 is SNHLY and CDR2 is FYNNEI. This CDR3 region has 15 residues. The junction had 13 bases not matched to a gene; V was cut back by 7 bases and J by 5 bases. The CDR3 sequence is CASKKGQVVEHEQYF. The CDR3 coding sequence is TGTGCCAGCAAAAAGGGACAGGTTGTTGAGCACGAGCAGTACTTC.

The gene calls are TRBV6-6 and TRBJ2-5; tentatively, D is TRBD1 (6 bases). Per germline, CDR1 MNHNY and CDR2 SVGAGI (reference sequence). Trimming took off 8 bases at V and 13 bases at J, with 23 bases between the two ends. The CDR3 spans 13 residues. The CDR3 is CASGQRPGQHGYF. The CDR3 DNA sequence: TGTGCCAGCGGGCAAAGGCCTGGACAGCATGGGTACTTC.

In nucleotides, the CDR3 is TGTGCCAGCAGCTTAATGGGGGGTGGGGATGAAGCTTTCTTT. It translates to CASSLMGGGDEAFF. The chain employs TRBV7-9 and TRBJ1-1; a possible D gene is TRBD1 (5 bases). Germline lookup yields CDR1 SEHNR and CDR2 FQNEAQ (reference sequence). V shed 2 bases and J shed 7 bases, with 14 bases lying between them. The CDR3 totals 14 residues.

The J gene is TRBJ2-7, the V gene TRBV23-1, with 12 positions matching TRBD2. TRBV23-1 is sorted into the ORF group, with uncertain function. This CDR3 has 18 residues. The junction had 9 bases not matched to a gene; V was cut back by 2 bases and J by 1 base. The CDR3 region is CASSQNLAGGPRSYEQYF. CDR3 sequence (DNA): TGCGCCAGCAGTCAAAATCTAGCGGGAGGGCCTAGGTCCTACGAGCAGTACTTC.

A single count supports this clone. This chain uses TRBV6-1 with TRBJ2-2; TRBD1 aligns across 11 bases. The CDR3 has 16 residues. V lost 3 bases and J lost 5; bases outside the gene matches: 5. Germline-derived CDR1 and CDR2 are MNHNS and SASEGT. CDR3 bases: TGTGCCAGCAGTGAGGGACAGGGGGTACCAACCGGGGAGCTGTTTTTT. It codes for CASSEGQGVPTGELFF.

The chain combines TRBV4-3 with TRBJ2-3, with 12 bases lining up with TRBD2. V lost 3 bases, J lost 3 bases, and 4 bases stayed unmatched. The CDR3 consists of 16 residues. Germline CDR1 is LGHNA and CDR2 is YSLEER. Written as DNA, the CDR3 is TGCGCCAGCAGCCACCAGACTAGCGGGAGTACAGATACGCAGTATTTT. Translation gives CASSHQTSGSTDTQYF.

CDR3 nucleotide sequence: TGTGCCAGCAGCTTAACAAGGGAGGGCACCTACGAGCAGTACTTC. It is translated as CASSLTREGTYEQYF. The chain couples TRBV7-9 to TRBJ2-7; 7 positions agree with TRBD2. The germline V gene has CDR1 SEHNR and CDR2 FQNEAQ (reference sequence). This CDR3 has 15 amino acids. J gave up 2 bases and V 2 bases, and 6 bases lay outside the gene matches.

V is TRBV7-3 and J is TRBJ2-5, with 10 bases identical to TRBD1. The CDR3 contains 15 residues. Germline values: CDR1 SGHTA, CDR2 FQGTGA. With 3 bases clipped from V and 5 bases from J, the junction kept 6 bases outside the gene matches. Written as DNA, the CDR3 is TGTGCCAGCAGCTTGACAGGGGGCTTACGGGAGACCCAGTACTTC. Its protein product is CASSLTGGLRETQYF.

A single count supports this clone. The gene calls are TRBV19 and TRBJ2-5; 9 positions agree with TRBD1. Germline CDR1 LNHDA, CDR2 SQIVND (reference sequence). The CDR3 extends over 15 amino acids. Trimming at V came to 3 bases and at J to 5 bases, leaving 7 bases not matched to a gene. CDR3 sequence reads: CASSMQGQGTETQYF. In DNA, the CDR3 is TGTGCCAGTAGTATGCAGGGACAGGGAACGGAGACCCAGTACTTC.

V usage is TRBV29-1 and J usage is TRBJ1-3, with D tentatively TRBD1 (5 bases). The CDR3 sequence is 13 residues long. Germline CDR1 is SQVTM and CDR2 is ANQGSEA. Trimming left V 4 bases short and J 1 base short, with 8 bases between. DNA of the CDR3: TGCAGCGTTGGCCAGGGTTCTGGAAACACCATATATTTT. Translating it yields CSVGQGSGNTIYF.

V gene TRBV5-8 combines with J gene TRBJ1-2; D remains ambiguous. CDR1 and CDR2 from the germline V gene are SGHTS and YDEGEE. The CDR3 sequence is 15 residues long. Trimming stripped 0 bases from V and 0 bases from J, with 9 bases between. The CDR3 reads CASSLGGLANYGYTF. CDR3 in DNA: TGTGCCAGCAGCTTGGGAGGACTAGCTAACTATGGCTACACCTTC.

The rearrangement links TRBV5-4 to TRBJ2-2; 12 bases line up with TRBD1. Germline trimming cut 4 bases from V and 4 bases from J; bases unmatched to any gene: 5. This CDR3 contains 16 residues. Germline lookup yields CDR1 SGHNT and CDR2 YYREEE (reference sequence). The CDR3 region has the DNA TGTGCCAGCAGCCGGGGACAGGGGGCTGGCACCGGGGAGCTGTTTTTT. Protein product: CASSRGQGAGTGELFF.

The table lists this clone with a count of one. This chain uses TRBV7-9 with TRBJ2-5; D is unresolved. V was cut by 0 bases and J by 2 bases, with 7 bases left in between. Germline V gene sequence: CDR1 SEHNR, CDR2 FQNEAQ (reference sequence). The CDR3 sequence is 14 residues long. The CDR3 nucleotides read TGTGCCAGCAGCTTAGCGCGAGCTCAAGAGACCCAGTACTTC. This gives the protein CASSLARAQETQYF.

J is TRBJ2-4 and V is TRBV7-2, with 8 bases matching TRBD1. The V and J ends lost 1 base and 9 bases, in that order; junction bases with no gene match: 5. CDR3 length: 14 amino acids. Per germline, CDR1 SGHTA and CDR2 FQGNSA. The DNA of the CDR3 is TGTGCCAGCAGCTTAGGGACAGGGAGTATCATTCAGTACTTC. Amino acids: CASSLGTGSIIQYF.

The CDR3 DNA is TGTGCCAGCAGCCGGACTAGCGTAGCAGAGACCCAGTACTTC. It translates to CASSRTSVAETQYF. The chain is built from TRBV7-2 and TRBJ2-5, with 9 nucleotides matching TRBD2. Unmatched junction bases numbered 5, after V lost 5 bases and J lost 4 bases. The CDR3 loop spans 14 amino acids. Germline assignment: CDR1 SGHTA and CDR2 FQGNSA. Based on the CDR3 plus reference TRBV7-2 and TRBJ2-5, the full variable domain is GAGVSQSPSNKVTEKGKDVELRCDPISGHTALYWYRQSLGQGLEFLIYFQGNSAPDKSGLPSDRFSAERTGGSVSTLTIQRTQQEDSAVYLCASSRTSVAETQYFGPGTRLLVL.

This chain links TRBV5-4 with TRBJ2-4, with TRBD2 matching over 7 bases. This CDR3 is 16 amino acids long. The V and J ends lost 0 bases and 2 bases, in that order; junction bases with no gene match: 5. Germline CDR1 reads SGHNT; CDR2 reads YYREEE (reference sequence). The chain's CDR3 is CASSLGREGPKNIQYF. The CDR3 DNA sequence: TGTGCCAGCAGCTTGGGGAGGGAGGGTCCCAAAAACATTCAGTACTTC.

The chain links TRBV4-2 to TRBJ1-1; D is perhaps TRBD1 (5 bases). Germline V CDR1 and CDR2: LGHNA, YNFKEQ. With 0 bases removed from V and 3 bases from J, the gap between germline ends came to 11 bases. This CDR3 comprises 15 residues. The CDR3 reads CASSQEGWGDTEAFF. In DNA, the CDR3 is TGTGCCAGCAGCCAAGAAGGGTGGGGGGACACTGAAGCTTTCTTT.